This T cell receptor (beta chain) was recovered during a study of blood T cell repertoires in COVID-19. CDR1 is GTSNPN, CDR2 SVGIG, per germline (reference sequence). This CDR3 is built from 14 residues. Trimming took off 6 bases at V and 6 bases at J, with 20 bases between the two ends. Allocation to cohorts depended on clinical history reported by the participants. A PCR-confirmed or clinician-diagnosed COVID-19 case had contacted exposed participants within 2 weeks of entry. The data were produced by immunoSEQ multiplex PCR, yet TCRdb's version contains in-frame clones alone and is incomplete. This table holds 150,000 or so clones, over 80% found once.

The clonotype was recovered from a man aged 65 to 79 who had been exposed to COVID-19. V and J are TRBV30 and TRBJ1-2; D is perhaps TRBD1 (5 bases). The specimen was PBMCs or T cells enriched from blood (not recorded which). CDR3 nucleotide sequence: TGTGCCTGCGTCCCCGTGGGGCAGCGTGATGGCTACACCTTC. This codes for CACVPVGQRDGYTF.